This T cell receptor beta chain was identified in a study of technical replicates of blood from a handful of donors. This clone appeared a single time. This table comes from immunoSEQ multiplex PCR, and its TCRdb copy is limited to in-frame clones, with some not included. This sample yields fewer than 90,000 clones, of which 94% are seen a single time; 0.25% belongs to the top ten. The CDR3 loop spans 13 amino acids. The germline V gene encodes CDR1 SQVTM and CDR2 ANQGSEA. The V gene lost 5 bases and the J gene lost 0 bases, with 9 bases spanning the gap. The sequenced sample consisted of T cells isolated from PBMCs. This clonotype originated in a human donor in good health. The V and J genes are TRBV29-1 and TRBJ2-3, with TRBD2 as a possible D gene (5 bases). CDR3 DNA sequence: TGCAGCGTTCCTTGGGAGAGCACAGATACGCAGTATTTT. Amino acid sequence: CSVPWESTDTQYF.